The present T cell receptor beta chain was sequenced within a study of T-cell reconstitution after alpha-beta-depleted transplantation in children. Preparation of the TCRbeta library was carried out with unique molecular identifiers. TCRdb reanalysed the PCR reads using MiXCR and keeps one entry per CDR3 protein. The sample has 350,000 to 400,000 distinct CDR3 sequences; roughly 15% are singletons. The sequencing here drew on PBMCs, taken from the stem cell graft. This clonotype was obtained from a human donor who donated a stem cell graft to a child with Fanconi anemia.

This CDR3 is CASSRPRGDLDTGELFF. CDR3 in DNA: TGTGCCAGCAGCCGCCCCCGCGGGGACCTGGACACCGGGGAGCTGTTTTTT. The chain joins TRBV9 to TRBJ2-2; D is possibly TRBD2 (6 bases). V shed 4 bases and J shed 3 bases, with 19 bases lying between them. The CDR3 length is 17 residues. Germline lookup yields CDR1 SGDLS and CDR2 YYNGEE.